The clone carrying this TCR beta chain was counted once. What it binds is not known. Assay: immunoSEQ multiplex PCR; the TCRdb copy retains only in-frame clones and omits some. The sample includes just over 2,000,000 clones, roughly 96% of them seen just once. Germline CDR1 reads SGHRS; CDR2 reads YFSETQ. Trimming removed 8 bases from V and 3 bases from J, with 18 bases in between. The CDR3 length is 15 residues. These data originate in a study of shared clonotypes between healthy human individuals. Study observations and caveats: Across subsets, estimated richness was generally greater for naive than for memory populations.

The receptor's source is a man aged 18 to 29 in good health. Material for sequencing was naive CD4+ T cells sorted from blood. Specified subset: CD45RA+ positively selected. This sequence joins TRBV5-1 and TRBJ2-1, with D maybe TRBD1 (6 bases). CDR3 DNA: TGCGCCAGTCCACAGGGCCTCGGCTTCTACAATGAGCAGTTCTTC. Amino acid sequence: CASPQGLGFYNEQFF.